This TCR beta chain originates from a study of spatial heterogeneity in lung cancer. Regarding the study as a whole: Tumor TCRs that were ubiquitous and expanded showed up in blood more at resection than follow-up.

MiXCR was run by TCRdb on the 5' RACE reads, yielding one entry per CDR3 protein. This table holds about 92,000 distinct CDR3 sequences, about 12% found once. In its sample, this clonotype was seen a few times. The antigen remains unidentified. The time point here: sample taken at primary tumor resection. Whole RNA from tumor, nontumor lung or frozen PBMC was sequenced unsorted. The CDR3 has 18 amino acids. The ends lost 1 base at V and 4 bases at J; junction bases unmatched: 11. CDR1 is MDHEN and CDR2 is SYDVKM in the germline V gene. The specimen comprised PBMCs, sampled at surgery. The receptor was derived from a male donor with early-stage non-small cell lung cancer. The gene calls are TRBV28 and TRBJ2-2; 8 positions match TRBD1. The CDR3 sequence is CASSLSGQGWGSTGELFF. In DNA form, the CDR3 reads TGTGCCAGCAGTTTATCAGGACAGGGTTGGGGAAGCACCGGGGAGCTGTTTTTT.